These T cell receptor beta chains were read from a single sample in a study of shared clonotypes between healthy human individuals. TCRdb keeps only in-frame clones here, not all; method: immunoSEQ multiplex PCR. The data hold 2.3 million or so clones, with over 85% observed a single time. Sequencing input: naive CD4+ T cells from PBMCs. The receptors were sampled from a man between 18 and 29 years old in good health. Some clones in this sample may be carry-over from other donors' samples. The CDR3 runs from the conserved cysteine through the conserved F or W. Fields, in order: V gene, clone size, D gene, J gene, CDR3 protein, CDR3 DNA. D genes are given only for firm matches. The size entry is marked missing in some rows and otherwise reads once, few, many or a size class.

TRBV21-1	.	.	TRBJ1-3	CASSRQGELRVSGNTIYF	TGTGCCAGCAGTCGACAGGGGGAATTAAGAGTGTCTGGAAACACCATATATTTT
TRBV2	.	TRBD2	TRBJ2-1	CASSERGAGGYNEQFF	TGTGCCAGCAGTGAGCGAGGCGCGGGAGGGTACAATGAGCAGTTCTTC
TRBV5-4	.	TRBD1	TRBJ1-4	CASSKQGAHEKLFF	TGTGCCAGCAGCAAACAGGGGGCGCATGAAAAACTGTTTTTT
TRBV28	once	.	TRBJ1-4	CASSIEQGNEKLFF	TGTGCCAGCAGCATCGAACAGGGTAATGAAAAACTGTTTTTT
TRBV28	.	.	TRBJ2-1	CASSLDSYNEQFF	TGTGCCAGCAGTTTGGACAGCTACAATGAGCAGTTCTTC
TRBV6-1	.	.	TRBJ2-5	CASSESIRGSQETQYF	TGTGCCAGCAGTGAATCAATCAGGGGTAGCCAAGAGACCCAGTACTTC
TRBV5-4	once	TRBD1	TRBJ1-2	CASSESAGTVYGYTF	TGTGCCAGCAGCGAGTCCGCCGGGACAGTCTATGGCTACACCTTC
TRBV19	.	.	TRBJ2-7	CASSMEGGFYEQYF	TGTGCCAGTAGTATGGAGGGCGGGTTTTACGAGCAGTACTTC
TRBV7-6	.	.	TRBJ2-1	CASSLARDNEQFF	TGTGCCAGCAGCTTAGCGAGGGACAATGAGCAGTTCTTC
TRBV25-1	once	.	TRBJ2-5	CASRSAGKETQYF	TGTGCCAGCAGATCAGCGGGCAAAGAGACCCAGTACTTC
TRBV2	.	TRBD2	TRBJ2-7	CASSLLAPTYEQYF	TGTGCCAGCAGTCTACTAGCGCCAACCTACGAGCAGTACTTC
TRBV7-9	.	TRBD1	TRBJ2-3	CASSLEGGWDTQYF	TGTGCCAGCAGCTTAGAAGGGGGCTGGGATACGCAGTATTTT
TRBV4-1	.	.	TRBJ2-5	CASSQPMTQETQYF	TGCGCCAGCAGCCAACCCATGACGCAAGAGACCCAGTACTTC
TRBV5-5	.	.	TRBJ1-3	CASSRGIGKLSGNTIYF	TGTGCCAGCAGCCGGGGAATAGGGAAACTCTCTGGAAACACCATATATTTT
TRBV11-2	.	TRBD1	TRBJ1-2	CASSSDRAGYGYTF	TGTGCCAGCAGCTCCGACAGGGCAGGCTATGGCTACACCTTC
TRBV7-9	.	TRBD1	TRBJ2-2	CASSTTGASNTGELFF	TGTGCCAGCAGCACGACAGGGGCCTCGAACACCGGGGAGCTGTTTTTT
TRBV28	.	.	TRBJ2-1	CASSLVKREQFF	TGTGCCAGCAGTTTAGTGAAACGGGAGCAGTTCTTC
TRBV25-1	.	TRBD1	TRBJ2-3	CASSDRDRATDTQYF	TGTGCCAGCAGTGACCGGGACAGGGCGACAGATACGCAGTATTTT
TRBV14	once	TRBD2	TRBJ2-1	CASSRLAGVNEQFF	TGTGCCAGCAGCAGACTAGCGGGAGTAAATGAGCAGTTCTTC
TRBV18	.	.	TRBJ2-1	CASSPLGGRSEQFF	TGTGCCAGCTCACCCCTGGGAGGTAGGAGTGAGCAGTTCTTC
TRBV4-3	once	TRBD1	TRBJ1-2	CASSQDTGAYYGYTF	TGCGCCAGCAGCCAAGACACAGGGGCGTACTATGGCTACACCTTC
TRBV7-9	.	TRBD2	TRBJ2-3	CASSPGLAAPSDTQYF	TGTGCCAGCAGCCCTGGACTAGCGGCCCCCTCAGATACGCAGTATTTT
TRBV7-9	.	.	TRBJ1-2	CASSSRYGYTF	TGTGCCAGCAGCTCCCGCTATGGCTACACCTTC
TRBV19	.	.	TRBJ2-4	CASTKRGDLAKNIQYF	TGTGCCAGTACTAAAAGGGGGGATCTAGCCAAAAACATTCAGTACTTC
TRBV7-3	.	TRBD2	TRBJ2-3	CASRLAASTDTQYF	TGTGCCAGCCGACTAGCGGCAAGCACAGATACGCAGTATTTT
TRBV9	.	TRBD2	TRBJ2-3	CASSIPGLAGGGPDTQYF	TGTGCCAGCAGTATTCCGGGACTAGCGGGAGGAGGCCCAGATACGCAGTATTTT
TRBV29-1	.	.	TRBJ1-5	CSVKTGFNQPQHF	TGCAGCGTAAAAACAGGTTTCAATCAGCCCCAGCATTTT
TRBV2	.	TRBD2	TRBJ2-7	CASRPPLASGPYEQYF	TGTGCCAGCAGACCTCCCTTGGCTAGCGGCCCCTACGAGCAGTACTTC
TRBV29-1	.	TRBD1	TRBJ1-1	CSARGLAEAFF	TGCAGCGCCAGGGGGTTGGCTGAAGCTTTCTTT
TRBV13	.	TRBD2	TRBJ2-4	CASSVGGWTHITPAKNIQYF	TGTGCCAGCAGCGTGGGAGGGTGGACTCACATTACCCCAGCCAAAAACATTCAGTACTTC
TRBV5-1	.	TRBD2	TRBJ2-3	CASSSHPGLAPDTQYF	TGCGCCAGCAGCTCTCACCCGGGACTAGCTCCGGATACGCAGTATTTT
TRBV10-3	.	TRBD1	TRBJ1-1	CAISERGQGTEAFF	TGTGCCATCAGTGAGAGGGGGCAAGGGACTGAAGCTTTCTTT
TRBV28	.	.	TRBJ2-2	CASRGVGRLFF	TGTGCCAGCAGGGGAGTGGGGCGCCTGTTTTTT
TRBV9	.	TRBD2	TRBJ2-7	CASSATSPHEQYF	TGTGCCAGCAGCGCGACTAGCCCCCACGAGCAGTACTTC
TRBV28	few	.	TRBJ1-5	CASSRLNQPQHF	TGTGCCAGCAGTCGACTTAATCAGCCCCAGCATTTT
TRBV6-1	.	.	TRBJ1-1	CASSPGQMNTEAFF	TGTGCCAGCAGCCCCGGACAGATGAACACTGAAGCTTTCTTT
TRBV5-1	.	.	TRBJ1-1	CASSLEGGGDAEAFF	TGCGCCAGCAGCTTGGAGGGTGGCGGCGACGCTGAAGCTTTCTTT
TRBV6-6	.	.	TRBJ1-2	CASTPTVTDYYGYTF	TGTGCCAGCACTCCGACGGTCACAGATTACTATGGCTACACCTTC
TRBV2	.	.	TRBJ1-2	CASSRGDGYGYTF	TGTGCCAGCAGCCGAGGGGACGGCTATGGCTACACCTTC
TRBV10-3	.	.	TRBJ2-3	CAISDLTEDRDTQYF	TGTGCCATCAGTGATTTGACGGAAGATAGGGATACGCAGTATTTT
TRBV6-6	.	TRBD2	TRBJ2-7	CASSYQRERGEQYF	TGTGCCAGCAGTTACCAGCGGGAGAGGGGCGAGCAGTACTTC
TRBV28	.	.	TRBJ2-5	CASSLFESVQETQYF	TGTGCCAGCAGTTTATTCGAGTCAGTCCAAGAGACCCAGTACTTC
TRBV28	.	.	TRBJ1-2	CASRPEKRALGYTF	TGTGCCAGCAGACCGGAGAAACGAGCGCTAGGCTACACCTTC
TRBV7-4	.	TRBD2	TRBJ2-7	CASSLMEGTSGFSYEQYF	TGTGCCAGCAGCTTAATGGAGGGGACTAGCGGATTCTCCTACGAGCAGTACTTC
TRBV9	.	.	TRBJ2-5	CASSAYREETQYF	TGTGCCAGCAGCGCATACAGGGAAGAGACCCAGTACTTC
TRBV2	.	TRBD2	TRBJ2-3	CASLREASTDTQYF	TGTGCCAGCCTTCGGGAGGCTAGCACAGATACGCAGTATTTT
TRBV6-5	.	.	TRBJ1-2	CATQERQRYGYTF	TGTGCCACCCAGGAAAGGCAGCGCTATGGCTACACCTTC
TRBV9	.	.	TRBJ2-7	CASSVSGQSYEQYF	TGTGCCAGCAGCGTAAGCGGACAGAGTTACGAGCAGTACTTC
TRBV2	.	TRBD2	TRBJ2-1	CASSPLAVADNEQFF	TGTGCCAGCAGCCCACTAGCGGTCGCAGACAATGAGCAGTTCTTC
TRBV12-1	.	.	TRBJ2-7	CASSRGREYFEQYF	TGTGCCAGCAGCCGGGGGCGGGAGTACTTCGAGCAGTACTTC
TRBV7-8	once	.	TRBJ2-2	CASRRRETGELFF	TGTGCCAGCAGGAGGAGGGAGACCGGGGAGCTGTTTTTT
TRBV5-1	.	.	TRBJ1-2	CASSLGGIVGGYTF	TGCGCCAGCAGCTTGGGAGGTATAGTCGGCGGCTACACCTTC
TRBV4-2	.	.	TRBJ2-1	CASSQGRLNKQFF	TGTGCCAGCAGCCAAGGCCGACTTAATAAGCAGTTCTTC
TRBV29-1	.	TRBD2	TRBJ2-7	CSVQSSGDLYEQYF	TGCAGCGTCCAATCTAGCGGGGACCTCTACGAGCAGTACTTC
TRBV18	.	TRBD1	TRBJ2-1	CASSPDRDGGEQFF	TGTGCCAGCTCACCGGACAGGGACGGGGGTGAGCAGTTCTTC
TRBV29-1	once	TRBD1	TRBJ2-3	CSAANRGPGDTQYF	TGCAGCGCAGCCAACAGGGGGCCGGGAGATACGCAGTATTTT
TRBV23-1	.	.	TRBJ1-2	CASSHPSGYGYTF	TGCGCCAGCAGTCATCCTAGCGGGTATGGCTACACCTTC
TRBV5-4	.	TRBD2	TRBJ2-2	CASSPAGVATGELFF	TGTGCCAGCAGCCCGGCGGGGGTAGCGACCGGGGAGCTGTTTTTT
TRBV19	.	.	TRBJ1-2	CASSPPSGVYGYTF	TGTGCCAGTAGTCCACCCTCGGGGGTTTATGGCTACACCTTC